The rows below give T cell receptor beta chains drawn from one sample of a study of T cell repertoires in cytomegalovirus infection. TCRdb reprocessed the reads via MiXCR and lists one record per CDR3 protein. This sample has about 500,000 distinct CDR3 sequences; roughly a third occur once, and the top ten carry 17%. No antigen is known for these receptors. Sequenced here: cultured PBMCs, sampled from culture after CMV antigen stimulation. All receptors come from a human donor in good health (CMV status not recorded). Some clones in this sample may be carry-over from other donors' samples. Both conserved end residues are part of each CDR3. Fields, in order: J gene, D gene, clone size, V gene, CDR3 DNA, CDR3 protein. A D gene is named only where the DNA matches it firmly. Clone size appears in some rows only: once, few, many, or a class for an expanded clone.

>TRBJ2-2|.|.|TRBV12-3/TRBV12-4
TGTGCCAGCACGCTCTTCCTCGGACAGAGCAAGAACACCGGGGAGCTGTTTTTT
CASTLFLGQSKNTGELFF
>TRBJ1-1|TRBD1|few|TRBV28
TGTGCCAGCAGTTCCCCCGCCGGGACAGGGACTGAAGCTTTCTTT
CASSSPAGTGTEAFF
>TRBJ2-3|.|few|TRBV4-3
TGCGCCAGCAGCCAAGCAGGTCAAGCGGCCACAGATACGCAGTATTTT
CASSQAGQAATDTQYF
>TRBJ2-7|.|.|TRBV19
TGTGCCAGTAGGTATACAGGGACCTCCTACGAGCAGTACTTC
CASRYTGTSYEQYF
>TRBJ2-1|TRBD2|few|TRBV7-9
TGTGCCAGCAGTCTAGCGGGAGGGCGGGATGAGCAGTTCTTC
CASSLAGGRDEQFF
>TRBJ2-3|.|few|TRBV5-4
TGTGCCAGCAGCCTGGATCGAACGGGATCTAGCACAGATACGCAGTATTTT
CASSLDRTGSSTDTQYF
>TRBJ1-1|.|.|TRBV7-3
TGTGCCAGCAGCGGGGGGCCGGGCACTGAAGCTTTCTTT
CASSGGPGTEAFF
>TRBJ2-3|TRBD2|once|TRBV6-6
TGTGCCAGCAGTGCCGGGACTACTTTAGATACGCAGTATTTT
CASSAGTTLDTQYF
>TRBJ1-5|.|.|TRBV2
TGTGCCAGCAGAGACGACGGCTTCTATAGCAATCAGCCCCAGCATTTT
CASRDDGFYSNQPQHF
>TRBJ2-7|.|few|TRBV7-8
TGTGCCAGCAGCTACGCGGGGCGCGAGCAGTACTTC
CASSYAGREQYF
>TRBJ1-2|.|few|TRBV7-6
TGTGCCAGCAGCTTAGAACCGACAGATGCTAACTATGGCTACACCTTC
CASSLEPTDANYGYTF
>TRBJ1-1|.|few|TRBV12-3/TRBV12-4
TGTGCCAGCGCGGGTTATCACACTGAAGCTTTCTTT
CASAGYHTEAFF
>TRBJ2-6|.|.|TRBV5-8
TGTGCCAGCAGCTTGGCTGCTTTGGCTGGGGCCAACGTCCTGACTTTC
CASSLAALAGANVLTF
>TRBJ2-3|TRBD2|.|TRBV25-1
TGTGCCAGCAGTGGAACGGGGAGGGGTGATACGCAGTATTTT
CASSGTGRGDTQYF
>TRBJ2-1|TRBD2|.|TRBV6-4
TGTGCCAGCAGTGCCCTAGCGGGGGTTGACTACAATGAGCAGTTCTTC
CASSALAGVDYNEQFF
>TRBJ2-3|.|.|TRBV10-2
TGCGCCAGCAGGGTTGAGGCTGTGACTGCAGATACGCAGTATTTT
CASRVEAVTADTQYF
>TRBJ2-1|.|.|TRBV20-1
TGCAGTGCTAGAAAGGGAGGGGGCCATGAGCAGTTCTTC
CSARKGGGHEQFF
>TRBJ2-6|.|.|TRBV7-3
TGTGCCAGCAGCTCGGACGGAGCCCCTGGGGCCAACGTCCTGACTTTC
CASSSDGAPGANVLTF
>TRBJ2-1|.|.|TRBV7-9
TGTGCCAGCAGCTTAGGACGTTCTCCCATGCCGGACGTACGTCGAAATGAGCAGTTCTTC
CASSLGRSPMPDVRRNEQFF
>TRBJ2-3|.|.|TRBV20-1
TGCAGTGCTAGTCGAAAGGGCTCTAGCACAGATACGCAGTATTTT
CSASRKGSSTDTQYF
>TRBJ1-1|.|.|TRBV2
TGTGCCAGCAGTGAAATCCCAGGGGACACTGAAGCTTTCTTT
CASSEIPGDTEAFF
>TRBJ2-1|TRBD2|.|TRBV7-2
TGTGCCAGCAGCCTAAGATCTAGCGGGGGATACAATGAGCAGTTCTTC
CASSLRSSGGYNEQFF
>TRBJ1-1|TRBD1|once|TRBV4-3
TGCGCCAGCAGCCAACAGGACAGGGATGGCACTGAAGCTTTCTTT
CASSQQDRDGTEAFF